A selection of T cell receptor beta chains follows, all from one sample in a study of blood T cell repertoires in COVID-19. Only in-frame clones appear in the TCRdb table, and some are missing; sequencing was by immunoSEQ multiplex PCR. The sample consists of around 430,000 clones, about 87% of them appearing once. Material: PBMCs or T cells enriched from blood (not recorded which). All receptors derive from a woman between 50 and 59 years old who had recovered from COVID-19. Each CDR3 is given with its conserved first and last residue. D genes are given only for firm matches. Some rows mark clone size as missing; the rest say once, few, many or name a class of expanded clone.

V gene: TRBV7-2; clone size: -; D gene: -; J gene: TRBJ2-1; CDR3 protein: CASSLYSSYNEQFF; CDR3 DNA: TGTGCCAGCAGCTTATATAGTTCCTACAATGAGCAGTTCTTC
V gene: TRBV30; clone size: -; D gene: -; J gene: TRBJ1-2; CDR3 protein: CVAGTLAWDGYTF; CDR3 DNA: TGTGTGGCCGGGACACTGGCTTGGGATGGCTACACCTTC
V gene: TRBV9; clone size: few; D gene: -; J gene: TRBJ2-7; CDR3 protein: CASSVEAGETYEQYF; CDR3 DNA: TGTGCCAGCAGCGTAGAGGCAGGGGAAACCTACGAGCAGTACTTC
V gene: TRBV2; clone size: -; D gene: TRBD1; J gene: TRBJ2-2; CDR3 protein: CASRGQANTGELFF; CDR3 DNA: TGTGCCAGCAGGGGACAGGCGAACACCGGGGAGCTGTTTTTT
V gene: TRBV7-2; clone size: -; D gene: -; J gene: TRBJ1-5; CDR3 protein: CASSPDRLEGPQHF; CDR3 DNA: TGTGCCAGCAGCCCCGACCGCCTCGAGGGGCCCCAGCATTTT
V gene: TRBV2; clone size: -; D gene: -; J gene: TRBJ2-7; CDR3 protein: CASSGVARAIYEQYF; CDR3 DNA: TGTGCCAGCAGTGGGGTAGCCCGCGCTATCTACGAGCAGTACTTC
V gene: TRBV29-1; clone size: -; D gene: TRBD1; J gene: TRBJ1-1; CDR3 protein: CSIRDSGDPSAFF; CDR3 DNA: TGCAGCATTCGGGACAGTGGGGATCCATCTGCTTTCTTT
V gene: TRBV4-1; clone size: -; D gene: TRBD2; J gene: TRBJ2-7; CDR3 protein: CASSQGGGAQEQYF; CDR3 DNA: TGCGCCAGCAGCCAAGGCGGGGGGGCTCAAGAGCAGTACTTC
V gene: TRBV3-1/TRBV3-2; clone size: once; D gene: TRBD2; J gene: TRBJ2-7; CDR3 protein: CASSQDTSGVDYEQYF; CDR3 DNA: TGTGCCAGCAGCCAAGACACTAGCGGAGTAGACTACGAGCAGTACTTC
V gene: TRBV19; clone size: -; D gene: -; J gene: TRBJ2-5; CDR3 protein: CASRRNQETQYF; CDR3 DNA: TGTGCCAGTAGGAGGAACCAAGAGACCCAGTACTTC
V gene: TRBV7-6; clone size: -; D gene: -; J gene: TRBJ1-4; CDR3 protein: CASSFGEKLFF; CDR3 DNA: TGTGCCAGCAGCTTCGGTGAAAAACTGTTTTTT
V gene: TRBV4-1; clone size: -; D gene: -; J gene: TRBJ1-2; CDR3 protein: CASSQLDNYREIHYGYTF; CDR3 DNA: TGCGCCAGCAGCCAATTGGATAACTACAGGGAAATCCACTATGGCTACACCTTC
V gene: TRBV6-6; clone size: -; D gene: -; J gene: TRBJ2-7; CDR3 protein: CASSLSDYEQYF; CDR3 DNA: TGTGCCAGCAGCCTATCCGACTACGAGCAGTACTTC
V gene: TRBV27; clone size: -; D gene: TRBD1; J gene: TRBJ1-1; CDR3 protein: CASTLTGTGNTEAFF; CDR3 DNA: TGTGCCAGCACCCTTACCGGGACAGGGAACACTGAAGCTTTCTTT
V gene: TRBV6-2/TRBV6-3; clone size: -; D gene: -; J gene: TRBJ1-5; CDR3 protein: CASSNRPGGSQHF; CDR3 DNA: TGTGCCAGCAGTAACCGACCGGGAGGATCCCAGCATTTT
V gene: TRBV9; clone size: -; D gene: -; J gene: TRBJ2-1; CDR3 protein: CASSGNLGPVSEQFF; CDR3 DNA: TGTGCCAGCAGCGGAAACCTGGGCCCGGTGAGTGAGCAGTTCTTC
V gene: TRBV5-1; clone size: -; D gene: TRBD1; J gene: TRBJ1-4; CDR3 protein: CASSDRDRNEKLFF; CDR3 DNA: TGCGCCAGCAGCGACCGGGACAGAAATGAAAAACTGTTTTTT
V gene: TRBV7-8; clone size: -; D gene: -; J gene: TRBJ2-1; CDR3 protein: CASSSSDYNEQFF; CDR3 DNA: TGTGCCAGCAGCTCCTCAGATTACAATGAGCAGTTCTTC
V gene: TRBV28; clone size: -; D gene: -; J gene: TRBJ2-7; CDR3 protein: CASSLFRVSEQYF; CDR3 DNA: TGTGCCAGCAGTTTATTCCGGGTCAGTGAGCAGTACTTC
V gene: TRBV12-5; clone size: few; D gene: TRBD1; J gene: TRBJ1-5; CDR3 protein: CASGSGTGHQPQHF; CDR3 DNA: TGTGCTAGTGGTTCCGGGACAGGGCATCAGCCCCAGCATTTT
V gene: TRBV24-1; clone size: -; D gene: TRBD2; J gene: TRBJ2-1; CDR3 protein: CATSDLPSGGQFF; CDR3 DNA: TGTGCCACCAGTGATTTGCCTAGCGGGGGGCAGTTCTTC
V gene: TRBV4-3; clone size: -; D gene: -; J gene: TRBJ1-1; CDR3 protein: CASSQDTYRGEAFF; CDR3 DNA: TGCGCCAGCAGCCAAGATACCTATCGGGGGGAAGCTTTCTTT
V gene: TRBV6-5; clone size: -; D gene: TRBD1; J gene: TRBJ1-5; CDR3 protein: CASGQGARVQPQHF; CDR3 DNA: TGTGCCAGCGGCCAGGGGGCGCGGGTTCAGCCCCAGCATTTT
V gene: TRBV5-4; clone size: -; D gene: TRBD2; J gene: TRBJ2-5; CDR3 protein: CASSPGGLGGRSTQYF; CDR3 DNA: TGTGCCAGCAGCCCGGGGGGGTTGGGTGGAAGGTCGACCCAGTACTTC
V gene: TRBV28; clone size: -; D gene: -; J gene: TRBJ2-3; CDR3 protein: CASAKGNRAADTQYF; CDR3 DNA: TGTGCCAGCGCCAAAGGGAACAGGGCGGCAGATACGCAGTATTTT
V gene: TRBV18; clone size: -; D gene: -; J gene: TRBJ1-2; CDR3 protein: CASSPPSGGTDRYTF; CDR3 DNA: TGTGCCAGCTCACCACCTTCCGGAGGGACGGATCGCTACACCTTC
V gene: TRBV12-3/TRBV12-4; clone size: -; D gene: -; J gene: TRBJ1-2; CDR3 protein: CASSYLGYGYTF; CDR3 DNA: TGTGCCAGCTCCTACCTAGGCTATGGCTACACCTTC
V gene: TRBV19; clone size: -; D gene: TRBD2; J gene: TRBJ2-5; CDR3 protein: CASSIGGGLLGETQYF; CDR3 DNA: TGTGCCAGTAGTATTGGGGGGGGATTGCTGGGCGAGACCCAGTACTTC
V gene: TRBV19; clone size: once; D gene: TRBD2; J gene: TRBJ2-1; CDR3 protein: CASSPPGRGDYNEQFF; CDR3 DNA: TGTGCCAGTAGTCCCCCTGGGCGGGGGGACTACAATGAGCAGTTCTTC
V gene: TRBV29-1; clone size: -; D gene: -; J gene: TRBJ2-1; CDR3 protein: CSAEGSDEQFF; CDR3 DNA: TGCAGCGCGGAGGGGTCGGATGAGCAGTTCTTC
V gene: TRBV28; clone size: -; D gene: -; J gene: TRBJ1-1; CDR3 protein: CASSFSRGGTEAFF; CDR3 DNA: TGTGCCAGCAGTTTTAGCCGAGGTGGGACTGAAGCTTTCTTT
V gene: TRBV5-1; clone size: -; D gene: TRBD1; J gene: TRBJ1-1; CDR3 protein: CASSRDSIDRPGSEAFF; CDR3 DNA: TGCGCCAGCTCCCGGGACAGTATAGACCGCCCTGGTTCTGAAGCTTTCTTT
V gene: TRBV19; clone size: -; D gene: -; J gene: TRBJ1-5; CDR3 protein: CASSIDSGGNQPQHF; CDR3 DNA: TGTGCCAGTAGTATAGATTCCGGGGGGAATCAGCCCCAGCATTTT